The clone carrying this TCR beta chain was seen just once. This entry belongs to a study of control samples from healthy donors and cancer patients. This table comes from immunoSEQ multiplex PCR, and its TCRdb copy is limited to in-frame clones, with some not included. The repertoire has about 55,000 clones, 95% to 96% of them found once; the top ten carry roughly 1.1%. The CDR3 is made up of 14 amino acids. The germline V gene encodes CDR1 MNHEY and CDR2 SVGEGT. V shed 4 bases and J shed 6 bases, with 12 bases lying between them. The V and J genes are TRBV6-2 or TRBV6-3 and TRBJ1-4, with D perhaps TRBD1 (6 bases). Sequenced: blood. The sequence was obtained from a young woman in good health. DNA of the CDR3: TGTGCCAGCAGTTCGCGAGGGGGTTATGAAAAACTGTTTTTT. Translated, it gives CASSSRGGYEKLFF.